The rows below give T cell receptor beta chains drawn from one sample of a study of cytomegalovirus exposure and HLA in healthy donors. The assay was immunoSEQ multiplex PCR, and TCRdb's table has in-frame clones only and misses some. The sample table includes 200,000 to 250,000 clones. Material for sequencing was PBMCs. The source is a girl aged 2-10 years in good health and CMV-seropositive. The CDR3 runs from the conserved cysteine through the conserved F or W. Each record gives: CDR3 length, J gene, D gene, V gene, CDR3 protein, CDR3 DNA. D genes are given only for firm matches.

length: 16
J: TRBJ2-7
D: TRBD2
V: TRBV14
CDR3: CASSLYKREPPYEQYF
DNA: TGTGCCAGCAGCCTGTATAAGCGGGAGCCCCCCTACGAGCAGTACTTC

length: 15
J: TRBJ2-7
D: TRBD2
V: TRBV2
CDR3: CASSVESTSGSVQYF
DNA: TGTGCCAGCAGTGTAGAGAGCACTAGCGGGAGTGTGCAGTACTTC

length: 18
J: TRBJ1-3
D: -
V: TRBV27
CDR3: CASSSYPFMAQTGNTIYF
DNA: TGTGCCAGCAGTAGCTACCCCTTCATGGCGCAAACCGGGAACACCATATATTTT

length: 14
J: TRBJ2-7
D: TRBD2
V: TRBV6-5
CDR3: CASSLLAGAGEQYF
DNA: TGTGCCAGCAGTCTCTTAGCGGGAGCAGGCGAGCAGTACTTC

length: 15
J: TRBJ2-2
D: -
V: TRBV2
CDR3: CASRPGTSGAGELFF
DNA: TGTGCCAGCAGACCCGGGACTTCGGGAGCCGGGGAGCTGTTTTTT

length: 16
J: TRBJ2-3
D: TRBD2
V: TRBV5-6
CDR3: CASSSPGLAVTDTQYF
DNA: TGTGCCAGCAGCTCGCCGGGACTAGCGGTCACAGATACGCAGTATTTT

length: 16
J: TRBJ2-2
D: TRBD2
V: TRBV4-2
CDR3: CASSQLASGNTGELFF
DNA: TGTGCCAGCAGCCAGCTTGCTAGCGGGAACACCGGGGAGCTGTTTTTT

length: 13
J: TRBJ2-7
D: TRBD2
V: TRBV18
CDR3: CASSPPAGDEQYF
DNA: TGTGCCAGCTCACCACCAGCGGGGGACGAGCAGTACTTC

length: 15
J: TRBJ1-4
D: -
V: TRBV2
CDR3: CASTLETAGNEKLFF
DNA: TGTGCCAGCACCCTTGAGACAGCCGGGAATGAAAAACTGTTTTTT

length: 14
J: TRBJ2-5
D: -
V: TRBV18
CDR3: CASSPSRGQETQYF
DNA: TGTGCCAGCTCACCATCTAGGGGTCAGGAGACCCAGTACTTC

length: 17
J: TRBJ2-3
D: -
V: TRBV27
CDR3: CASSFQVGSTSTDTQYF
DNA: TGTGCCAGCAGTTTTCAAGTCGGCTCGACTAGCACAGATACGCAGTATTTT

length: 11
J: TRBJ1-4
D: -
V: TRBV19
CDR3: CASTIGEKLFF
DNA: TGTGCCAGTACTATTGGCGAAAAACTGTTTTTT

length: 15
J: TRBJ1-6
D: -
V: TRBV27
CDR3: CASSPQAGYNSPLHF
DNA: TGTGCCAGCAGTCCCCAGGCAGGCTATAATTCACCCCTCCACTTT

length: 13
J: TRBJ1-5
D: -
V: TRBV5-1
CDR3: CASSLGRDQPQHF
DNA: TGCGCCAGCAGCTTGGGCCGGGATCAGCCCCAGCATTTT

length: 12
J: TRBJ2-7
D: -
V: TRBV5-6
CDR3: CASSLGAYEQYF
DNA: TGTGCCAGCAGCTTAGGGGCGTACGAGCAGTACTTC

length: 14
J: TRBJ2-1
D: -
V: TRBV19
CDR3: CASSMNSGYNEQFF
DNA: TGTGCCAGTAGTATGAACTCAGGTTACAATGAGCAGTTCTTC

length: 16
J: TRBJ2-3
D: TRBD2
V: TRBV15
CDR3: CATSSRLAATTDTQYF
DNA: TGTGCCACCAGCTCCCGCCTAGCGGCGACCACAGATACGCAGTATTTT

length: 15
J: TRBJ1-2
D: -
V: TRBV5-1
CDR3: CASSLTLGAASGYTF
DNA: TGCGCCAGCAGCTTGACGCTTGGGGCAGCCTCGGGCTACACCTTC

length: 17
J: TRBJ1-5
D: -
V: TRBV18
CDR3: CASSPSSGGGLNQPQHF
DNA: TGTGCCAGCTCACCTAGCAGTGGCGGGGGCCTCAATCAGCCCCAGCATTTT

length: 15
J: TRBJ1-1
D: TRBD1
V: TRBV5-1
CDR3: CASSLVRGRVTEAFF
DNA: TGCGCCAGCAGCTTGGTAAGGGGGCGAGTCACTGAAGCTTTCTTT

length: 15
J: TRBJ2-7
D: -
V: TRBV7-9
CDR3: CASSPQGYRSYEQYF
DNA: TGTGCCAGCAGCCCCCAGGGTTATCGATCCTACGAGCAGTACTTC

length: 17
J: TRBJ2-7
D: TRBD2
V: TRBV7-9
CDR3: CASSLGLAGGSTYEQYF
DNA: TGTGCCAGCAGCCTCGGACTAGCGGGAGGTTCAACCTACGAGCAGTACTTC

length: 13
J: TRBJ2-7
D: TRBD2
V: TRBV6-5
CDR3: CASSLSGSYEQYF
DNA: TGTGCCAGCAGTCTTAGCGGGAGCTACGAGCAGTACTTC

length: 17
J: TRBJ2-7
D: TRBD2
V: TRBV14
CDR3: CASSPSQGLAGSYEQYF
DNA: TGTGCCAGCAGCCCATCGCAAGGACTAGCGGGAAGCTACGAGCAGTACTTC

length: 17
J: TRBJ1-2
D: TRBD1
V: TRBV6-1
CDR3: CASSEAGTGRRYYGYTF
DNA: TGTGCCAGCAGTGAAGCGGGGACAGGTCGTCGTTATTATGGCTACACCTTC